The 3 T cell receptor beta chains below all came from one sample that was sequenced in a study of cytomegalovirus exposure and HLA in healthy donors. Assay: immunoSEQ multiplex PCR; the TCRdb copy retains only in-frame clones and omits some. The sample comprises under 300,000 clones, around 87% of which are singletons, and under 0.4% rests with the top ten. Specimen: PBMCs. These receptors all stem from a woman in her late teens or twenties in good health and CMV-seronegative.

The chain recombines TRBV7-9 with TRBJ2-7, with TRBD2 matching over 8 bases. This CDR3 has 16 amino acids. V dropped 5 bases and J dropped 2; count of bases not matched to a gene: 11. CDR1 and CDR2 from the germline V gene are SEHNR and FQNEAQ (reference sequence). Here the CDR3 reads CASSPREGQRAYEQYF. In DNA, the CDR3 is TGTGCCAGCAGCCCCCGGGAGGGGCAAAGGGCCTACGAGCAGTACTTC.

The chain has TRBV15 and TRBJ1-5; D perhaps matches TRBD1 (5 bases). The germline gives CDR1 LNHNV, CDR2 YYDKDF (reference sequence). V was clipped by 0 bases and J by 2 bases, with 5 bases between them. CDR3 length: 14 amino acids. CDR3 residues: CATSREGGNQPQHF. CDR3 nucleotide sequence: TGTGCCACCAGCAGAGAAGGGGGCAATCAGCCCCAGCATTTT.

The rearrangement uses TRBV13 and TRBJ2-5, with TRBD2 matching 9 bases. CDR3 size: 15 residues. V lost 5 bases and J lost 3; bases outside the gene matches: 7. Germline CDR1 PRHDT, CDR2 FYEKMQ (reference sequence). This CDR3 reads CASSLPSGGKETQYF. The CDR3, as DNA: TGTGCCAGCAGCCTCCCCAGCGGGGGGAAAGAGACCCAGTACTTC.